The 27 T cell receptor beta chains listed next were all sequenced from one sample in a study of long-term antiretroviral therapy in people with HIV. Survey-level resolution applied to immunoSEQ assay v3.0. Profiled with immunoSEQ multiplex PCR; TCRdb holds only in-frame clones, not every one. Of roughly 25,000 clones listed, about 80% are singletons. Sequences were derived from unsorted PBMCs, sampled 0.7 years before starting antiretroviral therapy. The receptor source for this set is a young man with HIV.

The CDR3 DNA sequence: TGTGCCAGCAGCTTAGGAAAGCGGTTTGGGTACAATGAGCAGTTCTTC. Translating it yields CASSLGKRFGYNEQFF. V and J are TRBV5-8 and TRBJ2-1; maybe TRBD2 (5 bases). This CDR3 is 16 amino acids long. Between the trimmed V and J ends, which lost 2 bases and 4 bases, there was a span of 16 bases. Germline V gives CDR1 SGHTS, CDR2 YDEGEE.

The J gene is TRBJ1-5, the V gene TRBV19; D might be TRBD1 (6 bases). The CDR3 sequence is 15 residues long. Germline V gene lookup returns CDR1 LNHDA and CDR2 SQIVND (reference sequence). V was clipped by 7 bases and J by 7 bases, with 20 bases between them. CDR3 coding DNA: TGTGCCAGTACCCGATCCCCAGGGGTTTACCAGCCCCAGCATTTT. Translation: CASTRSPGVYQPQHF.

This clone was seen only once. This chain links TRBV5-6 with TRBJ2-5, with 16 bases aligning to TRBD2. Trimming took 4 bases from V and 4 from J; bases not matched to a gene: 13. CDR1 and CDR2 from the germline V gene are SGHDT and YYEEEE. CDR3 length equals 19 residues. The CDR3: CASSGIGTSGRAAGETQYF. In DNA, the CDR3 is TGTGCCAGCAGCGGAATAGGGACTAGCGGGAGGGCCGCAGGAGAGACCCAGTACTTC.

This chain links TRBV5-6 with TRBJ2-3; TRBD2 might be the D (7 bases). V lost 0 bases and J lost 3, with 11 bases in between. Germline CDR1 and CDR2: SGHDT and YYEEEE. The CDR3 is made up of 15 amino acids. The CDR3 DNA follows: TGTGCCAGCAGCTTGGTTGGGGGGGCAACAGATACGCAGTATTTT. This translates into CASSLVGGATDTQYF.

The genes are TRBV4-1 and TRBJ2-3; TRBD2 aligns across 8 bases. The V gene's germline CDR1 is MGHRA and CDR2 YSYEKL. There are 17 residues in the CDR3. Germline trimming cut 3 bases from V and 6 bases from J; bases unmatched to any gene: 14. The chain's CDR3 is CASSHPPGAGVEDTQYF. The CDR3 DNA is TGCGCCAGCAGCCATCCTCCGGGAGCGGGGGTAGAGGATACGCAGTATTTT.

This chain links TRBV28 with TRBJ1-5; D gene uncertain. V lost 3 bases, J lost 0 bases, and 9 bases lay in between. Germline-derived CDR1 and CDR2 are MDHEN and SYDVKM. The CDR3 totals 15 residues. The CDR3 coding sequence is TGTGCCAGCAGTTTGGAGGCAGATAGCAATCAGCCCCAGCATTTT. Its translation is CASSLEADSNQPQHF.

V gene TRBV5-1 combines with J gene TRBJ2-1; D unresolved. The V end was cut by 0 bases, the J end by 5 bases, with 6 bases between. Germline V lookup: CDR1 SGHRS, CDR2 YFSETQ. The CDR3 is 13 residues long. CDR3 in DNA: TGCGCCAGCAGCTTGGTAGTAGACAATGAGCAGTTCTTC. Translated: CASSLVVDNEQFF.

The chain combines TRBV14 with TRBJ2-1, with D tentatively TRBD2 (6 bases). Trimming removed 5 bases at V and 9 bases at J, with 11 bases between. This CDR3 region has 12 residues. Germline V gene data show CDR1 as SGHDN and CDR2 as FVKESK. The DNA for the CDR3 is TGTGCCAGCAGCTGGGGAGGTGGTGAGCAGTTCTTC. It yields the protein CASSWGGGEQFF. The variable domain in full, completed from reference TRBV14 and TRBJ2-1, reads EAGVTQFPSHSVIEKGQTVTLRCDPISGHDNLYWYRRVMGKEIKFLLHFVKESKQDESGMPNNRFLAERTGGTYSTLKVQPAELEDSGVYFCASSWGGGEQFFGPGTRLTVL.

This rearrangement joins TRBV2 to TRBJ1-4; TRBD1 might be the D (6 bases). There are 14 residues in the CDR3. Germline V CDR1 and CDR2: SNHLY, FYNNEI. The ends were cut back, 6 bases at V and 8 bases at J, with 16 bases in the middle. The CDR3 region has the DNA TGTGCCAGCAGGCAGGGGAGACAGGAGGAAAAACTGTTTTTT. Encoded protein: CASRQGRQEEKLFF. The variable domain in full, completed from reference TRBV2 and TRBJ1-4, reads EPEVTQTPSHQVTQMGQEVILRCVPISNHLYFYWYRQILGQKVEFLVSFYNNEISEKSEIFDDQFSVERPDGSNFTLKIRSTKLEDSAMYFCASRQGRQEEKLFFGSGTQLSVL.

The genes are TRBV6-5 and TRBJ1-4; 9 bases align to TRBD1. V dropped 3 bases and J dropped 7; count of bases not matched to a gene: 9. CDR3 size: 16 residues. CDR1 is MNHEY, CDR2 SVGAGI, per germline. The CDR3 coding sequence is TGTGCCAGCAGTTATCAACCAGGGACAGGGAGTGAAAAACTGTTTTTT. Translating gives CASSYQPGTGSEKLFF.

This clone showed up just a few times. CDR3 in DNA: TGTGCCTGGAGTCCAAGGGGGGGCTTAACTAATGAAAAACTGTTTTTT. Its translation: CAWSPRGGLTNEKLFF. The chain is built from TRBV30 and TRBJ1-4; TRBD1 might be the D (6 bases). Trimming removed 2 bases at V and 1 base at J, with 14 bases between. The CDR3 runs 16 residues. Per germline, CDR1 GTSNPN and CDR2 SVGIG (reference sequence).

The chain recombines TRBV18 with TRBJ2-5; 8 nucleotides agree with TRBD2. CDR1 KGHSH and CDR2 LQKENI come from the germline V gene. CDR3 length: 14 residues. The trim removed 6 bases at V and 1 base at J, leaving 4 bases unmatched. The CDR3 nucleotides read TGTGCCAGCTCTCGCGGGGGGAGCCAAGAGACCCAGTACTTC. Its translation: CASSRGGSQETQYF.

The table lists this clone with a few counts. The chain is built from TRBV4-3 and TRBJ1-6; D gene uncertain. CDR1 is LGHNA and CDR2 is YSLEER in the germline V gene. V was cut by 1 base and J by 4 bases, with 5 bases left in between. CDR3 size: 14 residues. This chain's CDR3 is CASSQAEYNSPLHF. The CDR3 region has the DNA TGCGCCAGCAGCCAAGCGGAGTATAATTCACCCCTCCACTTT.

By proportion, this clone is medium-sized. CDR3 sequence (DNA): TGTGCCAGTAGTATAGTTCACACCGGGGAGCTGTTTTTT. Its protein is CASSIVHTGELFF. The V call is TRBV19, the J call TRBJ2-2; D is unclear. The germline V gene has CDR1 LNHDA and CDR2 SQIVND (reference sequence). V lost 1 base, J lost 3 bases, and 3 bases lay in between. This CDR3 is built from 13 residues.

V and J are TRBV19 and TRBJ1-5; 9 bases line up with TRBD1. Trimming at V came to 6 bases and at J to 2 bases, leaving 5 bases not matched to a gene. The CDR3 totals 15 residues. Germline values: CDR1 LNHDA, CDR2 SQIVND (reference sequence). This CDR3 reads CASSRDRVGNQPQHF. CDR3 nucleotides: TGTGCCAGTAGCAGGGACAGGGTGGGCAATCAGCCCCAGCATTTT.

The chain recombines TRBV29-1 with TRBJ2-2; D might be TRBD2 (6 bases). Germline values: CDR1 SQVTM, CDR2 ANQGSEA. The CDR3 is 13 residues long. V lost 3 bases to trimming and J lost 5 bases, with 10 bases between them. The chain's CDR3 is CSVDRAGTGELFF. DNA for the CDR3: TGCAGCGTTGACAGGGCGGGAACCGGGGAGCTGTTTTTT.

J is TRBJ1-1 and V is TRBV28, with D unclear. CDR1 MDHEN and CDR2 SYDVKM come from the germline V gene. V gave up 8 bases and J gave up 4 bases, with 23 bases separating them. The CDR3 spans 16 residues. Written as DNA, the CDR3 is TGTGCCAGCCGCCGCCGGACGTTGTTGCGGGGCACTGAAGCTTTCTTT. Translated: CASRRRTLLRGTEAFF.

The chain carries TRBV2 and TRBJ1-4, with D perhaps TRBD1 (6 bases). Trimming shortened V by 9 bases and J by 0 bases, and 14 bases separated the two germline ends. Germline V gives CDR1 SNHLY, CDR2 FYNNEI. The CDR3 extends over 15 amino acids. The CDR3 protein is CASSGTPTTNEKLFF. CDR3 nucleotides: TGTGCCAGTTCCGGGACACCGACAACTAATGAAAAACTGTTTTTT.

CDR3 loop: CASSDREDTEAFF. The CDR3 coding sequence is TGTGCCAGCAGTGACAGGGAAGACACTGAAGCTTTCTTT. The rearrangement uses TRBV6-4 and TRBJ1-1; D gene uncertain. The CDR3 is 13 residues long. Germline values: CDR1 MRHNA, CDR2 SNTAGT. Trimming stripped 2 bases from V and 3 bases from J, with 7 bases between.

This rearrangement joins TRBV4-3 to TRBJ2-1; TRBD2 aligns across 10 bases. V lost 4 bases, J lost 13 bases, and 10 bases stayed unmatched. Germline-derived CDR1 and CDR2 are LGHNA and YSLEER. CDR3 length equals 14 residues. The CDR3 bases are TGCGCCAGCAGCCGAGCCGGGACTAGCGAGCTTCAGTTCTTC. It encodes CASSRAGTSELQFF.

The chain joins TRBV30 to TRBJ2-3; maybe TRBD1 (6 bases). The CDR3 sequence is 16 residues long. V was shortened by 0 bases and J by 4 bases, with 17 bases between the two germline ends. Germline CDR1 reads GTSNPN; CDR2 reads SVGIG (reference sequence). The CDR3 loop reads CAWSVPPQGKADTQYF. CDR3 nucleotides: TGTGCCTGGAGTGTACCTCCCCAGGGGAAGGCAGATACGCAGTATTTT. Full variable domain (rest looked up from reference TRBV30 and TRBJ2-3): SQTIHQWPATLVQPVGSPLSLECTVEGTSNPNLYWYRQAAGRGLQLLFYSVGIGQISSEVPQNLSASRPQDRQFILSSKKLLLSDSGFYLCAWSVPPQGKADTQYFGPGTRLTVL.

The chain has TRBV21-1 and TRBJ2-1; the table names TRBD2, a call not compared with the DNA. TRBV21-1 has pseudogene status. The CDR3 runs to 13 residues. CDR3 coding DNA: TGTGCCAGCAGACCCGAACGGTACAATGAGCAGTTCTTC. As protein: CASRPERYNEQFF.

The chain combines TRBV5-6 with TRBJ2-1; unclear D gene. V lost 4 bases and J 9 bases, leaving 11 bases between the germline ends. Germline values: CDR1 SGHDT, CDR2 YYEEEE. The CDR3 runs to 12 residues. CDR3 coding DNA: TGTGCCAGCAGCGTGGCGGTTGGTGAGCAGTTCTTC. Translated, it gives CASSVAVGEQFF.

The V and J genes are TRBV2 and TRBJ1-3; D is unresolved. Germline V lookup: CDR1 SNHLY, CDR2 FYNNEI. Trimming pared 7 bases from V and 0 bases from J, leaving 16 bases between. This CDR3 is 16 amino acids long. The CDR3: CASIQSTGISGNTIYF. CDR3 sequence (DNA): TGTGCCAGCATCCAATCGACTGGTATCTCTGGAAACACCATATATTTT.

The chain has TRBV7-9 and TRBJ1-1; perhaps TRBD1 as D (6 bases). Trimming left V 5 bases short and J 0 bases short, with 13 bases between. Germline lookup yields CDR1 SEHNR and CDR2 FQNEAQ (reference sequence). The CDR3 contains 15 residues. Here the CDR3 DNA reads TGTGCCAGCAGCGAAACGGGGGCCATGAACACTGAAGCTTTCTTT. Protein: CASSETGAMNTEAFF.

J is TRBJ2-4 and V is TRBV4-1, with a tentative D call TRBD1 (7 bases). The germline V gene has CDR1 MGHRA and CDR2 YSYEKL. The ends were cut back, 1 base at V and 8 bases at J, with 21 bases in the middle. The CDR3 loop spans 17 amino acids. Here the CDR3 reads CASSQGPDRDGGDIQYF. The CDR3 bases are TGCGCCAGCAGCCAAGGGCCCGACAGGGACGGAGGGGACATTCAGTACTTC.

The chain recombines TRBV9 with TRBJ2-1, with TRBD2 matching 7 bases. Trimming at V came to 4 bases and at J to 7 bases, leaving 17 bases not matched to a gene. This CDR3 has 17 amino acids. Germline V gives CDR1 SGDLS, CDR2 YYNGEE. The CDR3 protein is CASSIPQAGRACNEQFF. The CDR3 DNA is TGTGCCAGCAGCATTCCTCAAGCGGGGCGGGCGTGTAATGAGCAGTTCTTC.